Listed here are 22 T cell receptor beta chains from one sample, sequenced in a study of cytomegalovirus exposure and HLA in healthy donors. PCR employed 60 Vbeta and 13 Jbeta primers. Generated by immunoSEQ multiplex PCR, the TCRdb table keeps only in-frame clones and is missing some. The sample has some 140,000 clones; 76% are singletons. The source material was PBMCs. The receptor source for this set is a man aged 35 to 55 in good health and CMV-seronegative.

The chain couples TRBV18 to TRBJ2-3; 7 bases fit TRBD2. Germline assignment: CDR1 KGHSH and CDR2 LQKENI. There are 15 residues in the CDR3. J gave up 3 bases and V 2 bases, and 5 bases lay outside the gene matches. The CDR3 DNA reads TGTGCCAGCTCACCAGGGGCGGGAGCGACAGATACGCAGTATTTT. It encodes CASSPGAGATDTQYF.

This chain uses TRBV5-6 with TRBJ1-2, with D uncertain. Germline values: CDR1 SGHDT, CDR2 YYEEEE. The CDR3 consists of 14 residues. Trimming removed 5 bases from V and 2 bases from J, with 13 bases in between. Here the CDR3 reads CASRREGSNYGYTF. The CDR3 DNA is TGTGCCAGCAGACGGGAGGGATCCAACTATGGCTACACCTTC.

A note on this clone: Distinct nucleotide sequences in the sample also encode this CDR3. The chain uses TRBV7-3 and TRBJ1-1; 9 nucleotides align to TRBD1. The CDR3 sequence is 15 residues long. From germline, CDR1 is SGHTA and CDR2 FQGTGA. The trim removed 0 bases at V and 4 bases at J, leaving 3 bases unmatched. In DNA, the CDR3 is TGTGCCAGCAGCTTAACGGGACAGGGCTTCACTGAAGCTTTCTTT. Its translation: CASSLTGQGFTEAFF. Using reference TRBV7-3 and TRBJ1-1 for the parts outside the CDR3, the full variable domain is GAGVSQTPSNKVTEKGKYVELRCDPISGHTALYWYRQSLGQGPEFLIYFQGTGAADDSGLPNDRFFAVRPEGSVSTLKIQRTERGDSAVYLCASSLTGQGFTEAFFGQGTRLTVV.

There are a few counts of this clone. The chain joins TRBV2 to TRBJ2-3; TRBD2 aligns across 7 bases. Germline values: CDR1 SNHLY, CDR2 FYNNEI. V shed 4 bases, J shed 0 bases, and the junction held 1 base outside the gene matches. The CDR3 contains 14 residues. The CDR3 spells CASSAGGSTDTQYF. The DNA of the CDR3 is TGTGCCAGCAGTGCCGGGGGGAGCACAGATACGCAGTATTTT.

The chain employs TRBV28 and TRBJ2-6; tentatively, D is TRBD2 (6 bases). This CDR3 is built from 17 residues. Between the trimmed V and J ends, which lost 8 bases and 0 bases, there was a span of 17 bases. CDR1 and CDR2 (germline): MDHEN, SYDVKM. In DNA form, the CDR3 reads TGTGCCAGCCTGCCAGCGGGTGTTTACTCTGGGGCCAACGTCCTGACTTTC. Protein product: CASLPAGVYSGANVLTF.

The chain is built from TRBV4-1 and TRBJ2-7; TRBD1 is a possible D gene (5 bases). Germline V gene lookup returns CDR1 MGHRA and CDR2 YSYEKL. The length of the CDR3 is 16 residues. The V end was cut by 0 bases, the J end by 3 bases, with 15 bases between. In DNA, the CDR3 is TGCGCCAGCAGCCAAGAAGGGTGGGGCTACCGCTACGAGCAGTACTTC. As protein: CASSQEGWGYRYEQYF.

The genes are TRBV4-1 and TRBJ2-7; TRBD1 might be the D (6 bases). V was pared by 6 bases and J by 2 bases, with 17 bases between. Looked up from germline, CDR1 is MGHRA and CDR2 is YSYEKL. The CDR3 totals 15 residues. The CDR3 nucleotides read TGCGCCAGCAGTCCGGGACAAGGTCCCACCTACGAGCAGTACTTC. It encodes CASSPGQGPTYEQYF.

This clone was seen more than once but under ten times. The V call is TRBV30, the J call TRBJ2-5; TRBD2 matches at 9 bases. There are 13 residues in the CDR3. The V segment lost 7 bases and the J segment 5 bases; nucleotides outside the gene matches: 8. Per germline, CDR1 GTSNPN and CDR2 SVGIG (reference sequence). CDR3 nucleotide sequence: TGTGCCTCCTCCGGGACTAGCAGGGAGACCCAGTACTTC. It specifies CASSGTSRETQYF.

This chain joins TRBV4-2 and TRBJ2-1, with a tentative D call TRBD2 (5 bases). V lost 1 base and J lost 7, with 8 bases in between. The germline CDR1 and CDR2 sequences are LGHNA and YNFKEQ. There are 13 residues in the CDR3. The CDR3 reads CASSQVGVNEQFF. CDR3 in DNA: TGTGCCAGCAGCCAAGTCGGGGTGAATGAGCAGTTCTTC.

This chain uses TRBV29-1 with TRBJ2-7, with 8 nucleotides matching TRBD1. This CDR3 comprises 14 residues. After removal of 6 bases from V and 0 bases from J, the junction contained 7 bases not matched to a gene. Per the germline V gene, CDR1 is SQVTM and CDR2 is ANQGSEA. The CDR3 reads CSVLGQATSYEQYF. The DNA for the CDR3 is TGCAGCGTGTTGGGACAGGCGACCTCCTACGAGCAGTACTTC.

The chain links TRBV19 to TRBJ1-5, with D possibly being TRBD1 (5 bases). V dropped 1 base and J dropped 4 bases, with 11 bases sitting between them. Looked up from germline, CDR1 is LNHDA and CDR2 is SQIVND (reference sequence). There are 15 residues in the CDR3. The CDR3 nucleotides read TGTGCCAGTAGTATAGGGGAGGGACTGAATCAGCCCCAGCATTTT. Protein: CASSIGEGLNQPQHF.

The chain uses TRBV9 and TRBJ1-5; TRBD1 might be the D (6 bases). Trimming took off 3 bases at V and 6 bases at J, with 16 bases between the two ends. The CDR3 is made up of 15 amino acids. The germline gives CDR1 SGDLS, CDR2 YYNGEE. As DNA, the CDR3 is TGTGCCAGCAGCGCGGATCGACAGGCGGGTCAGCCCCAGCATTTT. Translated: CASSADRQAGQPQHF. Full variable domain (rest looked up from reference TRBV9 and TRBJ1-5): DSGVTQTPKHLITATGQRVTLRCSPRSGDLSVYWYQQSLDQGLQFLIQYYNGEERAKGNILERFSAQQFPDLHSELNLSSLELGDSALYFCASSADRQAGQPQHFGDGTRLSIL.

This clone was detected only a few times. This chain connects TRBV7-9 to TRBJ1-1; perhaps TRBD1 as D (5 bases). The germline gives CDR1 SEHNR, CDR2 FQNEAQ (reference sequence). The germline V and J ends were trimmed by 4 bases and 3 bases, with 12 bases remaining between them. CDR3 length equals 14 residues. Written as DNA, the CDR3 is TGTGCCAGCAGCTCCACCGGAGGGGACACTGAAGCTTTCTTT. It specifies CASSSTGGDTEAFF.

J is TRBJ2-7 and V is TRBV2; D perhaps matches TRBD1 (6 bases). Germline-derived CDR1 and CDR2 are SNHLY and FYNNEI. Trimming shortened V by 5 bases and J by 5 bases, and 19 bases separated the two germline ends. This CDR3 is 15 amino acids long. CDR3 sequence reads: CASSPGHHSPHEQYF. The CDR3 nucleotides read TGTGCCAGCAGTCCGGGACACCACTCCCCCCACGAGCAGTACTTC. Drawing the rest from reference TRBV2 and TRBJ2-7, the complete variable domain is EPEVTQTPSHQVTQMGQEVILRCVPISNHLYFYWYRQILGQKVEFLVSFYNNEISEKSEIFDDQFSVERPDGSNFTLKIRSTKLEDSAMYFCASSPGHHSPHEQYFGPGTRLTVT.

The rearrangement joins TRBV28 to TRBJ1-5, with 7 bases that match TRBD1. Germline trimming cut 8 bases from V and 7 bases from J; bases unmatched to any gene: 5. Germline assignment: CDR1 MDHEN and CDR2 SYDVKM. The CDR3 has 12 residues. The CDR3, as DNA: TGTGCCAGCGTGGGACAGCTCCAGCCCCAGCATTTT. Amino acid sequence: CASVGQLQPQHF.

CDR3 bases: TGCGCCAGCAGTGAGGGTAGCGGGAGTGCCTACAATGAGCAGTTCTTC. It translates to CASSEGSGSAYNEQFF. The J gene is TRBJ2-1, the V gene TRBV10-2; 9 nucleotides agree with TRBD2. This CDR3 is 16 amino acids long. V was pared by 2 bases and J by 2 bases, with 4 bases of the junction left unmatched. Germline CDR1 reads WSHSY; CDR2 reads SAAADI.

In regard to this clone: Other DNA variants within this sample encode the same CDR3. This sequence joins TRBV29-1 and TRBJ2-1; possible D gene TRBD2, 6 bases. CDR1 and CDR2 (germline): SQVTM, ANQGSEA. This CDR3 contains 15 residues. V lost 0 bases and J 5 bases, leaving 14 bases between the germline ends. The CDR3 loop is CSVEEHGRRDNEQFF. The DNA of the CDR3 is TGCAGCGTTGAAGAACACGGGAGACGGGACAATGAGCAGTTCTTC.

The chain couples TRBV15 to TRBJ2-2, with 8 bases fitting TRBD1. This CDR3 is 15 amino acids long. CDR1 LNHNV and CDR2 YYDKDF come from the germline V gene (reference sequence). V lost 8 bases to trimming and J lost 6 bases; unmatched junction nucleotides: 11. CDR3 protein: CATAAGGSFPGELFF. In DNA, the CDR3 is TGTGCCACCGCGGCAGGGGGCTCGTTTCCCGGGGAGCTGTTTTTT.

The chain combines TRBV7-2 with TRBJ2-7, with 7 bases identical to TRBD2. The CDR3 loop spans 15 amino acids. Trimming at V came to 5 bases and at J to 3 bases, leaving 10 bases not matched to a gene. Germline lookup yields CDR1 SGHTA and CDR2 FQGNSA. In nucleotides, the CDR3 is TGTGCCAGCAGCCCCCGGGTGGCGGGAGACTACGAGCAGTACTTC. Its translation: CASSPRVAGDYEQYF.

This rearrangement joins TRBV9 to TRBJ1-4; 9 nucleotides align to TRBD1. Germline CDR1 and CDR2: SGDLS and YYNGEE. The CDR3 contains 15 residues. The trim removed 5 bases at V and 6 bases at J, leaving 8 bases unmatched. CDR3 loop: CASSLEGTGYEKLFF. The CDR3 region has the DNA TGTGCCAGCAGTTTAGAAGGGACAGGGTATGAAAAACTGTTTTTT.

This chain connects TRBV7-9 to TRBJ2-1; TRBD2 is a possible D gene (5 bases). This CDR3 comprises 14 residues. Germline assignment: CDR1 SEHNR and CDR2 FQNEAQ (reference sequence). V dropped 4 bases and J dropped 4 bases, with 11 bases sitting between them. CDR3 nucleotide sequence: TGTGCCAGCAGCTCCGTCGGGGAATACAATGAGCAGTTCTTC. Its protein is CASSSVGEYNEQFF.

This chain connects TRBV9 to TRBJ1-1; no firm D call. Germline CDR1 and CDR2: SGDLS and YYNGEE. Trimming took off 4 bases at V and 1 base at J, with 14 bases between the two ends. This CDR3 spans 15 amino acids. The CDR3: CASSPPPSPNTEAFF. CDR3 bases: TGTGCCAGCAGCCCCCCCCCGTCCCCGAACACTGAAGCTTTCTTT.